This TCR beta chain comes out of a study of radiotherapy plus CTLA-4 blockade in lung cancer. The study's findings and limits: Increased serum interferon-beta after radiation also reportedly predicted response strongly. Once radiotherapy plus ipilimumab had been given, TCR clones derived from tumor expanded in blood.

The assay was immunoSEQ multiplex PCR, and TCRdb's table has in-frame clones only and misses some. The sample includes approximately 81,000 clones, around 76% of them seen just once. The CDR3 contains 15 residues. V gave up 8 bases and J gave up 0 bases; unmatched junction bases: 7. Germline CDR1 SGHRS, CDR2 YFSETQ. Those patients who had chemo-refractory metastatic non-small-cell lung cancer were given focal radiation along with CTLA-4 blockade through ipilimumab. Comment on this clone: Its cognate antigen is unknown.

The chain is built from TRBV5-1 and TRBJ2-2, with 7 bases identical to TRBD1. This receptor was obtained from a human donor with non-small cell lung cancer who had a partial response to radiotherapy plus ipilimumab. Some clones in this sample may be carry-over from other donors' samples. The specimen was peripheral blood, collected from a patient treated with radiotherapy plus ipilimumab. CDR3 protein: CASRDRETNTGELFF. The CDR3 region has the DNA TGCGCCAGTAGGGACAGAGAAACGAACACCGGGGAGCTGTTTTTT.